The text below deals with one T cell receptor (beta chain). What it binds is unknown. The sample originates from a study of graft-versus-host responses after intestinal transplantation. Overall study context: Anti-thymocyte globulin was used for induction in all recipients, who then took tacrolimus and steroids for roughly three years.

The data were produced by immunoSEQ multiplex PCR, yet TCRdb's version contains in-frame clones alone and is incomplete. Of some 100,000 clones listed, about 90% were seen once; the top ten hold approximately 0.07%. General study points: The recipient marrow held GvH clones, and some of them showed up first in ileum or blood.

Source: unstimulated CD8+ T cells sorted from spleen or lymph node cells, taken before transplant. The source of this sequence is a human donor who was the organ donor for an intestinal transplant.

CDR3 coding DNA: TGTGCCAGCAGCCCACCCCGGGGCAATGAGCAGTTCTTC. Protein product: CASSPPRGNEQFF. V usage is TRBV7-3 and J usage is TRBJ2-1; maybe TRBD2 (5 bases). The CDR3 contains 13 residues. Germline CDR1 and CDR2: SGHTA and FQGTGA. Trimming cost V 5 bases and J 6 bases, with 11 bases left between them.